Here is one TCR beta chain with its context. The antigen is undetermined. The data stem from a study of somatic mutations in cytotoxic T cells in rheumatoid arthritis. Study-wide results and limits: An age-related increase in CD8+ clonality was seen in rheumatoid arthritis patients but not in healthy controls. In the expanded CD8+ clones, the antigen targets remained unknown. Relative to age-matched healthy controls, rheumatoid arthritis patients did not differ significantly in CD8+ T-cell clonality.

The CDR3 covers 16 residues. After CD4+ and CD8+ cells were isolated by positive magnetic bead selection, their purity was checked by flow cytometry. Libraries were prepared by immunoSEQ multiplex PCR; TCRdb keeps only in-frame clonotypes and omits some of them. The table includes about 18,000 clones, 70% to 80% detected once. The clonotype was recovered from a man between 60 and 70 years old in good health. The rearrangement joins TRBV21-1 to TRBJ2-7; TRBD2 is the table's D call and was not checked against the DNA. TRBV21-1 is a pseudogene segment. Sequences were obtained from CD8+ T cells sorted from blood. The CDR3 coding sequence is TGTGCCAGCAGCAAAGCGCTGCGGGAGCAACACTACGAGCAGTACTTC. This codes for CASSKALREQHYEQYF.